The entry below describes one T cell receptor (beta chain). The antigen is unknown. Here immunoSEQ multiplex PCR was the method, and the copy in TCRdb shows in-frame clones only, minus some. The table lists 150,000 to 200,000 clones, about 90% of them singletons. The data were taken from a study of T cell responses to AZD1222 COVID-19 vaccine. Study-wide results and limits: Spike-specific TCRs gained breadth and depth after people received two AZD1222 doses. Donors were largely white British and mainly female; clonal diversity was possibly underestimated. Spike-wide vaccine-associated CD4 TCRs dominated at 160-218 and 743-854.

Here the sequenced sample was peripheral blood, taken on day 0 of AZD1222 vaccination. The clonotype originates from an adult in good health.

In DNA, the CDR3 is TGTGCCAGCAGCCAAGTCCTCCTAGCGGGTACCGGGGAGCTGTTTTTT. This gives the protein CASSQVLLAGTGELFF. The V and J genes are TRBV3-1 (or the pseudogene TRBV3-2) and TRBJ2-2; 8 bases match TRBD2. CDR1 is LGHDT, CDR2 YNNKEL, per germline (reference sequence). Germline trimming cut 1 base from V and 5 bases from J; bases unmatched to any gene: 6. CDR3 length: 16 amino acids.